This T cell receptor (beta chain) comes out of a study of blood T cells in healthy people across ages. A J-beta primer mix and a sample-barcoded 5' primer were used in a second PCR of about 7 to 12 cycles. TCRdb re-called the 5' RACE reads with MiXCR, one entry per CDR3 protein. Among 650,000 to 700,000 distinct CDR3 sequences, about 30% were seen once, and the ten largest hold less than 20%. Concerning this clonotype itself: A much larger clone is a single base away; this may be a read error.

The CDR3 is 15 residues long. This clonotype was obtained from a woman older than 75 in good health. The sequenced material came from blood. The V call is TRBV12-3 or TRBV12-4, the J call TRBJ2-3, with 7 bases aligning to TRBD2. CDR3 sequence: CASSPRQRGTDAQYF. DNA for the CDR3: TGTGCCAGCAGTCCCCGTCAGCGGGGCACAGATGCGCAGTATTTT.